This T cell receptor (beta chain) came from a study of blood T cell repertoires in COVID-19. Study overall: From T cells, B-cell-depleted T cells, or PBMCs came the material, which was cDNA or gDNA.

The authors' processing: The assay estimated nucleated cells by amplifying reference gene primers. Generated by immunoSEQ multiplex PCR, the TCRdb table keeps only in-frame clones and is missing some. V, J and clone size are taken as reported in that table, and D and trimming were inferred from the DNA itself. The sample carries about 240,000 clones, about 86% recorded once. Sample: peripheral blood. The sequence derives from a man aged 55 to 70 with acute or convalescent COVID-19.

The CDR3 DNA sequence: TGTGCCAGCAGCCAAGATCGGGGAGTTGGAGCCCAGCATTTT. Amino acids: CASSQDRGVGAQHF. The rearrangement uses TRBV3-1 (or the pseudogene TRBV3-2) and TRBJ1-5, with D hard to call. V lost 0 bases and J lost 11, with 14 bases in between. The CDR3 totals 14 residues. The germline gives CDR1 LGHDT, CDR2 YNNKEL (reference sequence).